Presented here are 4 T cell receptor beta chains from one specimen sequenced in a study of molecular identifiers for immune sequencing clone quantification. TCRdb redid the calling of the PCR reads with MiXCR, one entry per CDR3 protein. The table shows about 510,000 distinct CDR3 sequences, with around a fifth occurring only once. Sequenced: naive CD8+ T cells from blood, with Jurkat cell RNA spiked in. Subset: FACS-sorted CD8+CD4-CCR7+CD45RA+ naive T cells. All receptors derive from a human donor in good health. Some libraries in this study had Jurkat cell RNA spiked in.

The CDR3 loop reads CASSIGGAGQPQHF. The DNA for the CDR3 is TGTGCCAGTAGTATCGGGGGCGCGGGTCAGCCCCAGCATTTT. This chain uses TRBV19 with TRBJ1-5; perhaps TRBD1 as D (6 bases). Germline V gene data show CDR1 as LNHDA and CDR2 as SQIVND (reference sequence). The ends were cut back, 3 bases at V and 6 bases at J, with 12 bases in the middle. The CDR3 spans 14 residues.

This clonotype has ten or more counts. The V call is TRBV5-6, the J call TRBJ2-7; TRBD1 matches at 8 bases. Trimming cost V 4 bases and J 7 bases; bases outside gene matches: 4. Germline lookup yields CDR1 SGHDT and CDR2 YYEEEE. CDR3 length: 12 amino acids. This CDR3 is CASSQDRGEQYF. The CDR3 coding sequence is TGTGCCAGCAGCCAAGACAGGGGTGAGCAGTACTTC.

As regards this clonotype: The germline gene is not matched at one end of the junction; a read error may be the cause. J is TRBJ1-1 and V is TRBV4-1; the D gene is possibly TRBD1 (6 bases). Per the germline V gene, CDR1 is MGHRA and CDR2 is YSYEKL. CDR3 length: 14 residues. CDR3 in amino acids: CACSPDSLGTEAFF. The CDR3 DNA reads TGCGCCTGCAGCCCGGACAGCCTCGGGACTGAAGCTTTCTTT.

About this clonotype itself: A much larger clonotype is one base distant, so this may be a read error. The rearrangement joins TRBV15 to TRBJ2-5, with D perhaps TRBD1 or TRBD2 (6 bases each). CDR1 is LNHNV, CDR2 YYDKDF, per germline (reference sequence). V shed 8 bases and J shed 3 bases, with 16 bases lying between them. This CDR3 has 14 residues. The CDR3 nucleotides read TGTGCCACCTCCGACGGGGGCACGGAAGAGACCCAGTACTTC. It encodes CATSDGGTEETQYF.